This T cell receptor (beta chain) comes out of a study of blood T cell repertoires in COVID-19. Study-wide background: Sources were T cells, B-cell-depleted T cells, or PBMCs; the material itself was cDNA or gDNA.

This clone showed up just a few times. V was cut by 1 base and J by 7 bases, with 16 bases left in between. There are 16 residues in the CDR3. CDR1 and CDR2 from the germline V gene are SGHDN and FVKESK. The repertoire was sequenced with immunoSEQ multiplex PCR; TCRdb's copy has only in-frame clones and lacks some. The sample lists fewer than 250,000 clones; approximately 81% were seen once. V gene TRBV14 combines with J gene TRBJ2-2; a possible D gene is TRBD2 (6 bases). This sequence originates from a human donor in a cohort sampled during active COVID-19. The sequencing sample was made of peripheral blood. CDR3 in amino acids: CASSQVTAGTGGELFF. The CDR3, as DNA: TGTGCCAGCAGCCAAGTAACGGCGGGAACGGGCGGGGAGCTGTTTTTT.